One sample yielded the 3 T cell receptor beta chains listed below, sequenced in a study of tumor-infiltrating lymphocytes in primary liver carcinoma. A constant-region primer served to make TCR beta cDNA from roughly 460 ng total RNA. ARM-PCR, slightly modified, supplied the TCR beta libraries through three nested multiplex PCR rounds. The first two PCR rounds used TRBV1-TRBV30 forward primers with a C-beta reverse primer, nine to ten cycles each. TCRdb called the multiplex PCR reads again in MiXCR, with one record for every CDR3 protein. This table holds more than 70,000 distinct CDR3 sequences, 55% to 85% found once. Co-extraction of RNA and DNA was performed on about 19-32 mg of unsorted bulk tissue. The sequenced material came from liver tumor tissue from sampling region 1. As to subset: tumor region T1, superior pole. The receptors shown here come from a man aged 35-49 years with primary liver carcinoma and hepatitis B virus infection.

As for this clonotype: A junction boundary mismatches the germline segment, possibly from a read error. The chain is built from TRBV12-3 or TRBV12-4 and TRBJ2-3; D gene uncertain. There are 15 residues in the CDR3. The CDR3 reads CASSFRVILTDTRYF. DNA of the CDR3: TGTGCCAGTAGTTTCCGGGTGATACTCACAGATACGCGGTATTTT.

A remark on this clonotype: This may stem from a read error, because a much larger clone lies one nucleotide away. The CDR3 end shows no conserved phenylalanine or tryptophan, and so a read error is likely. The rearrangement links TRBV28 to TRBJ2-7; 7 nucleotides line up with TRBD2. This CDR3 contains 15 residues. Germline V gives CDR1 MDHEN, CDR2 SYDVKM. The junction had 4 bases not matched to a gene; V was cut back by 2 bases and J by 0 bases. The CDR3 DNA follows: TGTGCCAGCAGTTTAGGGGGACTAACCTCCTACGAGCAGTACATC. As protein: CASSLGGLTSYEQYI.

To note about this clonotype: A much bigger clone sits one base away, suggesting this may be a read error. The chain uses TRBV7-8 and TRBJ2-2; TRBD2 matches at 7 bases. With 2 bases clipped from V and 0 bases from J, the junction kept 3 bases outside the gene matches. There are 16 residues in the CDR3. Germline CDR1 is SGHVS and CDR2 is FQNEAQ. The CDR3 region has the DNA TGTGCCAGCAGCTTAAACCGGGGGGCGAACACCGGGGAGCTGTTTTTT. Translating gives CASSLNRGANTGELFF.